This T cell receptor (beta chain) was retrieved from a study of blood T cell repertoires in COVID-19 (dated by TCRdb to 2019 to 2021). Concerning the study at large: Collaborator samples came from the United States, Italy and Spain and covered acute and convalescent phases of COVID-19. The prospective study material was composed of cDNA or gDNA derived from T cells, B-cell-depleted T cells, or PBMCs. Sample metadata almost always included a de-identified subject ID, COVID-19 status, age in years and sex. The samples were drawn from two sources: the first 160 participants of the ongoing ImmuneRACE study, and fewer than 1,500 subjects contributed by 6 global collaborators. The repertoires were released in a freely available public database meant as a resource for research on the immune response to SARS-CoV-2. Where HLA class I and class II types were available, the types were taken from metadata supplied by the sample provider, not from assay-based typing. Subjects who had been exposed to COVID-19, were actively infected with it, or had recovered from it provided the deeply sampled blood TCRbeta repertoires that made up the dataset.

As for this clone: Its target antigen remains unknown. No per-base quality is available; no much larger clone lies one base away.

Whole blood was collected in K2EDTA tubes by collaborating institutions according to the institutions' own protocols. Collaborator samples were shipped for TCRbeta analysis as frozen whole blood, isolated PBMCs, or DNA extracted from either sample type. TCRbeta CDR3 regions were amplified from genomic DNA using the immunoSEQ Assay, a bias-controlled multiplex PCR. The study's own analysis went as follows. The number of nucleated cells in each sample was estimated by amplification of reference gene primers within the assay. Sequence reads were collapsed and filtered to measure the absolute abundance of every unique TCRbeta CDR3 rearrangement. For each sample, productive Simpson clonality was calculated as the square root of Simpson's diversity index over productive rearrangements. The table was pulled from immuneACCESS by TCRdb, which kept in-frame rearrangements only. Such tables lose some clones; where checked, under half of the loss comes from unresolved V genes, and the rest has no known cause. That table furnishes V, J and clone size, whereas the DNA furnished D and trimming. The sample yields 150,000 or so clones; about 83% were counted once. The ten largest clones add up to 5% of the sample.

Overall study outcomes, separate from this receptor: Clinical and demographic metadata were provided uncurated, with the amount varying by source and participant.

For CDR1 and CDR2, the germline V gene lists KGHDR and SFDVKD. For this chain, trimming is 0 bases at the V end and 6 bases at the J end, and the number of junction bases without a gene match is 9. The CDR3 runs 18 residues from the cysteine to the phenylalanine. The CDR3 DNA has 54 bases and is translated from base 1. Sequencing was performed on peripheral blood. This TCR came from a human donor in a cohort sampled during active COVID-19. The chain is assembled from TRBV24-1 and TRBJ2-1; a stretch of 11 junction bases matches TRBD2. CDR3 region: CATSDLRGSGRDRNEQFF. The DNA sequence is as follows: TGTGCCACCAGTGATTTGCGAGGTAGCGGGAGGGACCGCAATGAGCAGTTCTTC.